The 12 T cell receptor beta chains below all came from one sample that was sequenced in a study of shared clonotypes between healthy human individuals. The protocol was immunoSEQ multiplex PCR, while the TCRdb copy is restricted to in-frame clones and leaves out a portion. In the table there are about 480,000 clones, around 74% of which are singletons. Sequences were obtained from PBMCs. These receptors all stem from a woman between 35 and 50 years old in good health. Some clones in this sample may be carry-over from other donors' samples.

Concerning this clone: With a far larger clone one base away, a read error is the likely cause. The rearrangement joins TRBV13 to TRBJ2-1; D remains ambiguous. The germline V and J ends were trimmed by 6 bases and 3 bases, with 3 bases remaining between them. CDR3 size: 11 residues. Germline CDR1 and CDR2: PRHDT and FYEKMQ (reference sequence). The CDR3 DNA is TGTGCCAGCAGATTCTACAATGAGCAGTTCTTC. Encoded protein: CASRFYNEQFF.

The chain joins TRBV27 to TRBJ2-1; 12 bases line up with TRBD2. The CDR3 loop spans 16 amino acids. Trimming removed 6 bases from V and 8 bases from J; junction bases left unmatched: 11. In germline, CDR1 is MNHEY, CDR2 SMNVEV (reference sequence). CDR3 residues: CASSPLAGGLADEQFF. In DNA form, the CDR3 reads TGTGCCAGCAGCCCACTAGCGGGAGGTCTAGCGGATGAGCAGTTCTTC.

The table lists this clone with a few counts. The V call is TRBV5-4, the J call TRBJ2-1, with 8 bases identical to TRBD2. V lost 1 base to trimming and J lost 8 bases; unmatched junction nucleotides: 5. Germline V lookup: CDR1 SGHNT, CDR2 YYREEE (reference sequence). CDR3 length: 14 amino acids. CDR3 in DNA: TGTGCCAGCAGCTTGATCGGGAGGGCTGATGAGCAGTTCTTC. Translated: CASSLIGRADEQFF. Drawing the rest from reference TRBV5-4 and TRBJ2-1, the complete variable domain is ETGVTQSPTHLIKTRGQQVTLRCSSQSGHNTVSWYQQALGQGPQFIFQYYREEENGRGNFPPRFSGLQFPNYSSELNVNALELDDSALYLCASSLIGRADEQFFGPGTRLTVL.

This clone was seen just once. This sample also contains other DNA sequences that code for the same CDR3. The J gene is TRBJ1-4, the V gene TRBV7-9; tentative D call: TRBD1 (5 bases). The CDR3 spans 12 residues. Trimming removed 5 bases from V and 7 bases from J, with 8 bases in between. The V gene's germline CDR1 is SEHNR and CDR2 FQNEAQ (reference sequence). CDR3 DNA sequence: TGTGCCAGCAGCCCTGGGGGTGAAAAACTGTTTTTT. Amino acid sequence: CASSPGGEKLFF. Drawing the rest from reference TRBV7-9 and TRBJ1-4, the complete variable domain is DTGVSQNPRHKITKRGQNVTFRCDPISEHNRLYWYRQTLGQGPEFLTYFQNEAQLEKSRLLSDRFSAERPKGSFSTLEIQRTEQGDSAMYLCASSPGGEKLFFGSGTQLSVL.

This chain links TRBV20-1 with TRBJ1-2; D remains unclear. The V end lost 3 bases, the J end lost 9 bases, and 11 bases lay between the germline ends. The germline V gene has CDR1 DFQATT and CDR2 SNEGSKA (reference sequence). The CDR3 has 11 residues. CDR3: CSARRQPSYTF. The DNA for the CDR3 is TGCAGTGCTAGGCGGCAGCCCAGCTACACCTTC.

This chain connects TRBV6-4 to TRBJ2-2; 13 nucleotides match TRBD2. The CDR3 contains 17 residues. V lost 5 bases to trimming and J lost 3 bases; unmatched junction nucleotides: 6. Germline CDR1 MRHNA, CDR2 SNTAGT. CDR3 region: CASSRTSGSGDTGELFF. CDR3 nucleotide sequence: TGTGCCAGCAGTAGGACTAGCGGGAGCGGTGACACCGGGGAGCTGTTTTTT.

The chain combines TRBV18 with TRBJ1-3; TRBD1 matches 7 bases. CDR3 length: 17 residues. V was pared by 3 bases and J by 1 base, with 9 bases of the junction left unmatched. Per germline, CDR1 KGHSH and CDR2 LQKENI. CDR3 sequence (DNA): TGTGCCAGCTCACCTTTCGTTTTGACAGGGTCTGGAAACACCATATATTTT. Encoded protein: CASSPFVLTGSGNTIYF.

The chain recombines TRBV10-2 with TRBJ2-7; weak D call: TRBD1 (5 bases). Germline V CDR1 and CDR2: WSHSY, SAAADI. The CDR3 totals 16 residues. Deletions cut 4 bases from V and 0 bases from J, with 16 bases between. In DNA form, the CDR3 reads TGCGCCAGCAGTGCCCCCATTCGGACACCCTCCTACGAGCAGTACTTC. It specifies CASSAPIRTPSYEQYF.

This clone was seen a single time. The CDR3 bases are TGCGCCAGCAGCCGTGACAGCGTAGCTGGGGCCAACGTCCTGACTTTC. Its translation is CASSRDSVAGANVLTF. The rearrangement uses TRBV5-1 and TRBJ2-6; D perhaps matches TRBD1 (5 bases). Germline V gene lookup returns CDR1 SGHRS and CDR2 YFSETQ. This CDR3 has 16 residues. The V end was cut by 4 bases, the J end by 2 bases, with 13 bases between.

This clone was found a few times. The chain joins TRBV18 to TRBJ2-7, with TRBD1 matching over 7 bases. Per germline, CDR1 KGHSH and CDR2 LQKENI. With V trimmed by 6 bases and J by 3 bases, 11 bases remained unmatched. The CDR3 is made up of 15 amino acids. CDR3 loop: CASSAATGEIYEQYF. CDR3 nucleotides: TGTGCCAGCTCGGCGGCTACAGGGGAGATCTACGAGCAGTACTTC.

The chain combines TRBV30 with TRBJ2-5; the D call may be TRBD1 or TRBD2 (5 bases each). The CDR3 totals 15 residues. The germline V gene has CDR1 GTSNPN and CDR2 SVGIG (reference sequence). V was trimmed by 2 bases and J by 3 bases, leaving 16 bases between them. This chain's CDR3 is CAWSSRDGLEETQYF. The DNA of the CDR3 is TGTGCCTGGAGTTCCCGGGACGGACTTGAAGAGACCCAGTACTTC.

This clone was counted ten times or more. The rearrangement links TRBV30 to TRBJ2-5, with TRBD1 as a possible D gene (5 bases). Germline V gene sequence: CDR1 GTSNPN, CDR2 SVGIG (reference sequence). Trimming stripped 2 bases from V and 4 bases from J, with 14 bases between. The length of the CDR3 is 14 residues. The CDR3 region is CAWSSLGQVETQYF. The CDR3 DNA is TGTGCCTGGAGTTCCCTGGGGCAGGTAGAGACCCAGTACTTC.